This T cell receptor (beta chain) appears in the sequencing data of a study of blood T cell repertoires in COVID-19 (dated by TCRdb to 2018 to 2020). Context from the whole study: The collaborator samples originated in the United States, Italy and Spain and spanned the acute and convalescent phases of COVID-19. The material from the prospective study consisted of cDNA or gDNA derived from T cells, B-cell-depleted T cells, or PBMCs. The dataset comprised deeply sampled blood TCRbeta repertoires from subjects exposed to, actively infected with, or recovered from COVID-19. A freely available public database, intended as a resource for researchers studying the immune response to SARS-CoV-2, is where the repertoires were released. Samples were obtained from the ongoing ImmuneRACE study (first 160 participants) and from 1,254 subjects provided by 6 global collaborators. The sample metadata nearly always contained a de-identified subject ID, COVID-19 status, age in years and sex. HLA class I and class II types, where available, came from metadata supplied by the sample provider rather than from assay-based typing.

From V the trimming removes 5 bases and from J it removes 7 bases, while the gene matches leave 3 bases of the junction unaccounted for. Including the terminal cysteine and phenylalanine, the CDR3 comprises 12 residues. Of the read, only the CDR3 DNA is kept; its 36 bases are in frame from base 1. TCRbeta CDR3 regions were amplified from genomic DNA by means of the immunoSEQ Assay, a bias-controlled multiplex PCR. In the original analysis: The number of nucleated cells in each sample was estimated from the amplification of reference gene primers within the assay. Sequence reads were collapsed and filtered to measure the absolute abundance of every unique TCRbeta CDR3 rearrangement. For each sample, productive Simpson clonality was calculated by taking the square root of Simpson's diversity index across productive rearrangements. In its TCRdb copy, this immuneACCESS table keeps in-frame sequences only and misses some clones. Where compared with another copy, unresolved V genes explain less than half of these, and the others have no known cause. For V, J and clone size, that table is used; D and trimming come from the DNA. Present in this sample are roughly 250,000 clones, approximately 86% of which were seen just once. The ten most abundant clones make up 0.7% to 0.85% of the sample.

Collaborating institutions collected whole blood in K2EDTA tubes following their own protocols. For TCRbeta analysis, collaborators shipped samples as frozen whole blood, isolated PBMCs, or DNA extracted from either of those sample types. Comments on this clone: There is no known antigen for this receptor. Per-base quality was not reported, and no clone a single base away is much larger than it.

Here is what the overall study found, with its caveats: How much clinical and demographic metadata was included differed by source and by participant, and the metadata was provided uncurated.

The chain uses TRBV12-3 or TRBV12-4 and TRBJ1-2; 8 central nucleotides agree with TRBD1. Sequencing input: peripheral blood. The receptor's source is a woman in her twenties or thirties with acute or convalescent COVID-19. CDR3 region: CASSRQGSGYTF. The DNA sequence is as follows: TGTGCCAGCAGTCGACAGGGGTCTGGCTACACCTTC.